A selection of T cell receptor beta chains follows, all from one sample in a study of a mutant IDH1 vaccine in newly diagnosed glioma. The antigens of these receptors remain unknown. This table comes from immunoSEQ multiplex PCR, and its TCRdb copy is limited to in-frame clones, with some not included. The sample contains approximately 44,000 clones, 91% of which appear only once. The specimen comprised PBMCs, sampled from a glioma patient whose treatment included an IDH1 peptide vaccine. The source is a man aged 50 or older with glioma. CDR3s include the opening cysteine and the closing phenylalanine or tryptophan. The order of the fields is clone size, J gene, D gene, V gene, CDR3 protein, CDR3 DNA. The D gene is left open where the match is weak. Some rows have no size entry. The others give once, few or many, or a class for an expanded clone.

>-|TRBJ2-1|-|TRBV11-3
CASSLDTALQGNEQFF
TGTGCCAGCAGCTTAGATACAGCGTTACAGGGTAACGAGCAGTTCTTC
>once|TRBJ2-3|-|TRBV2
CASNLGATDTQYF
TGTGCCAGCAATCTGGGGGCCACAGATACGCAGTATTTT
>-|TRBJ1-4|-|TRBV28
CASSQGRNEKLFF
TGTGCCAGCAGTCAGGGGCGCAATGAAAAACTGTTTTTT
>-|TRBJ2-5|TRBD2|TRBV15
CATSSTLAARAETQYF
TGTGCCACCAGCAGTACACTAGCGGCCCGGGCGGAGACCCAGTACTTC
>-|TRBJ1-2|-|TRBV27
CASSSLGLRVDGYTF
TGTGCCAGCAGCTCCCTCGGCCTGAGGGTTGATGGCTACACCTTC
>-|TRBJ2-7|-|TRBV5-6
CASSPDTTYEQYF
TGTGCCAGCAGCCCCGACACGACCTACGAGCAGTACTTC
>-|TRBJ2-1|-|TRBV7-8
CASGGSEYNEQFF
TGTGCCAGCGGCGGCTCGGAGTACAATGAGCAGTTCTTC
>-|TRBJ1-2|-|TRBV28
CASKTPWGYGYTF
TGTGCCAGCAAAACACCGTGGGGCTATGGCTACACCTTC
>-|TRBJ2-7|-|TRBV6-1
CASSEVSGALGEQYF
TGTGCCAGCAGTGAGGTTTCAGGGGCTCTAGGAGAGCAGTACTTC
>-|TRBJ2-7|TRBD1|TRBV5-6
CASSVPRDRIYEQYF
TGTGCCAGCAGCGTCCCCCGGGACAGGATCTACGAGCAGTACTTC
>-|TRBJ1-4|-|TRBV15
CATSRDSGRYEKLFF
TGTGCCACCAGCAGAGATAGTGGGAGATATGAAAAACTGTTTTTT
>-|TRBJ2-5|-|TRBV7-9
CASSLMVGQETQYF
TGTGCCAGCAGCTTAATGGTCGGCCAAGAGACCCAGTACTTC
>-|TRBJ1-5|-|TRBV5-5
CASSLAGNSNQPQHF
TGTGCCAGCAGCTTGGCGGGAAATAGCAATCAGCCCCAGCATTTT
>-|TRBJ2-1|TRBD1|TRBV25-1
CASSEPGGDEQFF
TGTGCCAGCAGTGAACCAGGGGGAGATGAGCAGTTCTTC
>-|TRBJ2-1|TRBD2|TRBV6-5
CASSYRTSGRSEQFF
TGTGCCAGCAGTTACAGGACTAGCGGGAGGAGTGAGCAGTTCTTC
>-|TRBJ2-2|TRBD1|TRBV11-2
CASSLTGDLGELFF
TGTGCCAGCAGCTTAACAGGGGATCTCGGGGAGCTGTTTTTT
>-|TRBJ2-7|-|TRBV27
CASSPGDYFYEQYF
TGTGCCAGCAGCCCAGGGGACTATTTCTACGAGCAGTACTTC
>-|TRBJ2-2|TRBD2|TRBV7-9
CASSPGLAGTGELFF
TGTGCCAGCAGCCCAGGACTAGCTGGAACCGGGGAGCTGTTTTTT
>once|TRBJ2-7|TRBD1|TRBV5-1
CASSSLGTGGYEQYF
TGCGCCAGCAGCTCCCTAGGGACAGGGGGCTACGAGCAGTACTTC
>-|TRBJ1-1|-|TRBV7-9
CASSQRKMNTEAFF
TGTGCCAGCAGCCAACGGAAAATGAACACTGAAGCTTTCTTT
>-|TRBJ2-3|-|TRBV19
CASSLGFTDTQYF
TGTGCCAGTAGTCTTGGGTTCACAGATACGCAGTATTTT
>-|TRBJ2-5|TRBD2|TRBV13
CASSLVAGGLETQYF
TGTGCCAGCAGCTTAGTAGCGGGGGGGCTAGAGACCCAGTACTTC
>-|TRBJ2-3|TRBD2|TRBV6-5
CASSRLATDTQYF
TGTGCCAGCAGTAGACTAGCTACAGATACGCAGTATTTT
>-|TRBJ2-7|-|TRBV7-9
CASSALPGRSYEQYF
TGTGCCAGCAGCGCCTTACCGGGACGGTCCTACGAGCAGTACTTC
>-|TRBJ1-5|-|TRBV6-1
CASSDRELGQPQHF
TGTGCCAGCAGTGACAGGGAATTGGGCCAGCCCCAGCATTTT
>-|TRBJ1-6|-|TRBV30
CAWSRDNSPLHF
TGTGCCTGGAGTCGGGACAATTCACCCCTCCACTTT
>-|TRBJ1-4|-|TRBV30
CAWSEGVEKLFF
TGTGCCTGGAGTGAAGGAGTTGAAAAACTGTTTTTT
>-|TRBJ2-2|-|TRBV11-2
CASSLNLPNTGELFF
TGTGCCAGCAGCTTAAACCTGCCGAACACCGGGGAGCTGTTTTTT
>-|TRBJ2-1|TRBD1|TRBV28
CASSLGFLGVVRQGESYEQFF
TGTGCCAGCAGTTTAGGTTTCTTAGGCGTCGTTCGGCAGGGGGAATCCTATGAGCAGTTCTTC
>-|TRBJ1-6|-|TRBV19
CASRDRYFGNSPLHF
TGTGCCAGTCGGGACCGCTACTTCGGTAATTCACCCCTCCACTTT